This is a list of T cell receptor beta chains from one sample in a study of cytomegalovirus exposure and HLA in healthy donors. Profiled with immunoSEQ multiplex PCR; TCRdb holds only in-frame clones, not every one. The sample includes around 140,000 clones, roughly 79% of them seen just once. The sequenced material came from PBMCs. Receptors originate from an older woman in good health and CMV-seropositive. CDR3s include the opening cysteine and the closing phenylalanine or tryptophan. Fields, in order: D gene, J gene, V gene, CDR3 protein, CDR3 DNA. The D gene is left open where the match is weak.

D gene: NA
J gene: TRBJ2-7
V gene: TRBV29-1
CDR3 protein: CSVEVGSSYEQYF
CDR3 DNA: TGCAGCGTTGAAGTCGGGAGCTCCTACGAGCAGTACTTC

D gene: TRBD2
J gene: TRBJ2-2
V gene: TRBV5-1
CDR3 protein: CASSPAGTVNTGELFF
CDR3 DNA: TGCGCCAGCAGCCCAGCGGGGACGGTTAACACCGGGGAGCTGTTTTTT

D gene: NA
J gene: TRBJ1-1
V gene: TRBV19
CDR3 protein: CASSNSRGTEAFF
CDR3 DNA: TGTGCCAGTAGTAATTCCCGGGGTACTGAAGCTTTCTTT

D gene: NA
J gene: TRBJ2-1
V gene: TRBV9
CDR3 protein: CASSVGLDSYYNEQFF
CDR3 DNA: TGTGCCAGCAGCGTAGGCCTAGATTCGTACTACAATGAGCAGTTCTTC

D gene: TRBD2
J gene: TRBJ2-7
V gene: TRBV29-1
CDR3 protein: CSVRGLAAYEQYF
CDR3 DNA: TGCAGCGTTCGGGGACTAGCAGCCTACGAGCAGTACTTC

D gene: TRBD2
J gene: TRBJ2-1
V gene: TRBV9
CDR3 protein: CASSHTSGRGNEQFF
CDR3 DNA: TGTGCCAGCAGCCATACTAGCGGGAGAGGGAATGAGCAGTTCTTC

D gene: NA
J gene: TRBJ2-5
V gene: TRBV29-1
CDR3 protein: CSVDRQGGKTQYF
CDR3 DNA: TGCAGCGTTGACAGGCAGGGCGGGAAGACCCAGTACTTC

D gene: TRBD2
J gene: TRBJ2-7
V gene: TRBV30
CDR3 protein: CAWSRRTSGSYEQYF
CDR3 DNA: TGTGCCTGGAGCCGGAGGACTAGCGGGAGTTACGAGCAGTACTTC

D gene: NA
J gene: TRBJ2-5
V gene: TRBV5-1
CDR3 protein: CASSEGRETQYF
CDR3 DNA: TGCGCCAGCAGTGAGGGTCGAGAGACCCAGTACTTC

D gene: NA
J gene: TRBJ1-3
V gene: TRBV30
CDR3 protein: CAWSQGESGNTIYF
CDR3 DNA: TGTGCCTGGAGTCAGGGTGAATCCGGAAACACCATATATTTT